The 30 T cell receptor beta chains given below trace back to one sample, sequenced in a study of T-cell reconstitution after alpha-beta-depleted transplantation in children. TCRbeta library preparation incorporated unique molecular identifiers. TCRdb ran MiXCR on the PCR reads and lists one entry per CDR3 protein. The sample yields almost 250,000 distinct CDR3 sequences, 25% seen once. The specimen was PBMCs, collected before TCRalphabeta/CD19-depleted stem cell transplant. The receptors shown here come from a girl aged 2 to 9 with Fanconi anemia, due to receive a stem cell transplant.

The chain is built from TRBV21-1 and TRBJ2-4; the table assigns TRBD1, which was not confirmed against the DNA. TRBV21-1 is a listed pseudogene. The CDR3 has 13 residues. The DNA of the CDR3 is TGTGCCAGCAGCAAAGACAGGGAAAACATTCAGTACTTC. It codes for CASSKDRENIQYF.

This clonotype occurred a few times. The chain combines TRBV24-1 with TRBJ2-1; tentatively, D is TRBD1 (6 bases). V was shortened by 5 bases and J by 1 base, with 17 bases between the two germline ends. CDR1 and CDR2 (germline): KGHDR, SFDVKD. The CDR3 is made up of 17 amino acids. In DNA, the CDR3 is TGTGCCACCAGTGTAGGGGGAATAGGCGGGTCCTACAATGAGCAGTTCTTC. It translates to CATSVGGIGGSYNEQFF.

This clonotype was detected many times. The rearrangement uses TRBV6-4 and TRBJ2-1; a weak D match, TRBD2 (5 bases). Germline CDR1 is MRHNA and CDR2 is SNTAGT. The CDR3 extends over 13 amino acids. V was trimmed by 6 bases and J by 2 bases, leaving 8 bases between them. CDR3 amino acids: CASSASPYNEQFF. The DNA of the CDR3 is TGTGCCAGCAGCGCTAGCCCCTACAATGAGCAGTTCTTC.

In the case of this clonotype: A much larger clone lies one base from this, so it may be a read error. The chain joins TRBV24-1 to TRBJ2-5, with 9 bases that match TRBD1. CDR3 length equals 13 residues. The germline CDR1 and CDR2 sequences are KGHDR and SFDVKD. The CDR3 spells CVTRDRGVETQYF. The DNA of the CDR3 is TGTGTCACCCGCGACAGGGGGGTAGAGACCCAGTACTTC.

This CDR3 reads CASSEASGQPGQEQETQYF. Written as DNA, the CDR3 is TGTGCCAGCAGTGAAGCGTCGGGACAACCGGGACAGGAGCAAGAGACCCAGTACTTC. The V call is TRBV2, the J call TRBJ2-5, with 8 nucleotides matching TRBD1. The germline gives CDR1 SNHLY, CDR2 FYNNEI. The junction had 14 bases not matched to a gene; V was cut back by 0 bases and J by 2 bases. CDR3 length equals 19 residues.

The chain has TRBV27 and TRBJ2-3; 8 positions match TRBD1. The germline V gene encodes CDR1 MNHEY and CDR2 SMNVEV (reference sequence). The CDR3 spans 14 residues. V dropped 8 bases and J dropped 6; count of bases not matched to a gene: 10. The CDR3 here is CASGDGTGLDTQYF. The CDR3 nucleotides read TGTGCCAGCGGAGACGGGACAGGCCTCGATACGCAGTATTTT.

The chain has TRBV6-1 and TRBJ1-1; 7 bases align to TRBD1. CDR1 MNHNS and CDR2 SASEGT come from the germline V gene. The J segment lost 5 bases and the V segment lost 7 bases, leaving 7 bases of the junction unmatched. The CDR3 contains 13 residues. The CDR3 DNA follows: TGTGCCAGCACAAGACAGGGACGAACTGAAGCTTTCTTT. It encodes CASTRQGRTEAFF.

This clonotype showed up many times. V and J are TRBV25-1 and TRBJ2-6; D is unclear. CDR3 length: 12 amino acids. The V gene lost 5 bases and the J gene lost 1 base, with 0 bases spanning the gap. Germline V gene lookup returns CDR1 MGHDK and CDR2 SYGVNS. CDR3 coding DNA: TGTGCCAGCAGTTCTGGGGCCAACGTCCTGACTTTC. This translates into CASSSGANVLTF.

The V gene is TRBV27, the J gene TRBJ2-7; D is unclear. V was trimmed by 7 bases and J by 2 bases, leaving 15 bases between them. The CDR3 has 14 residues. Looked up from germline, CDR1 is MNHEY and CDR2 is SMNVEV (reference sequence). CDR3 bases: TGTGCCAGCACCCGCACGGGCGAAACCTACGAGCAGTACTTC. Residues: CASTRTGETYEQYF.

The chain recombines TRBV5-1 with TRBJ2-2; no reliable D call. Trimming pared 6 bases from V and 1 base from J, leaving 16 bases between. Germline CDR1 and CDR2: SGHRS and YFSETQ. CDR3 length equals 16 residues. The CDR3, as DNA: TGCGCCAGCAAACGATTCCGGGCCCAGAACACCGGGGAGCTGTTTTTT. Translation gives CASKRFRAQNTGELFF.

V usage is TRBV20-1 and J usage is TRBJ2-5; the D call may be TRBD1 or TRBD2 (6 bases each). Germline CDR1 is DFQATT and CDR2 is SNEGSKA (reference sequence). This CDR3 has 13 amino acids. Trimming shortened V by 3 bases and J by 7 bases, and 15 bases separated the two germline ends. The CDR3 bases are TGCAGTGCTAGGCCGGGGGCGAGGGTGACCCAGTACTTC. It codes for CSARPGARVTQYF.

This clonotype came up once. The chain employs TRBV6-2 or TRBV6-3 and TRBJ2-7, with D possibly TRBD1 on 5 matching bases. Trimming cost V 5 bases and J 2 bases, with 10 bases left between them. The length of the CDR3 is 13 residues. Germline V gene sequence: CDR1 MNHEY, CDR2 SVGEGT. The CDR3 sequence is CASSPRVPYEQYF. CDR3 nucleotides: TGTGCCAGCAGTCCCAGGGTACCCTACGAGCAGTACTTC.

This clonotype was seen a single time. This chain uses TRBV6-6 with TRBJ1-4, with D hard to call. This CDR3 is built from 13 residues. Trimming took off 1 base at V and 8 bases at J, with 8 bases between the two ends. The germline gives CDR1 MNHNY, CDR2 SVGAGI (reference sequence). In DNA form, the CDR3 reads TGTGCCAGCAGTTACTGGGGAGACGAAAAACTGTTTTTT. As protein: CASSYWGDEKLFF.

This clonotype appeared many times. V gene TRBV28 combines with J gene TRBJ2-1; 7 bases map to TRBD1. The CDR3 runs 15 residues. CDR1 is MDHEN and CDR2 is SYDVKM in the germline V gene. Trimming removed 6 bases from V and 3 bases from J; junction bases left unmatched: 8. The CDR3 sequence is CASSDLGQVYNEQFF. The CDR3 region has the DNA TGTGCCAGCAGCGATTTAGGACAGGTCTACAATGAGCAGTTCTTC.

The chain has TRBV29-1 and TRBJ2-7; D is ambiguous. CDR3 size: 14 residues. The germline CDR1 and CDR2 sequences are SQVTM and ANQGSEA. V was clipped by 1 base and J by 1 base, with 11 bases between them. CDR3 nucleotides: TGCAGCGTTGAAGTGACCAGATATTCCTACGAGCAGTACTTC. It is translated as CSVEVTRYSYEQYF.

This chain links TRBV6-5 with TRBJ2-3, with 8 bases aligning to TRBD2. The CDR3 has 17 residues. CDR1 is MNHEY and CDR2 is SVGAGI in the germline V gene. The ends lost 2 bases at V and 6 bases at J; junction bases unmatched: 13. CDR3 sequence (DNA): TGTGCCAGCAGTTACGGGATGTCGGGAGGGAGATCGGATACGCAGTATTTT. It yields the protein CASSYGMSGGRSDTQYF.

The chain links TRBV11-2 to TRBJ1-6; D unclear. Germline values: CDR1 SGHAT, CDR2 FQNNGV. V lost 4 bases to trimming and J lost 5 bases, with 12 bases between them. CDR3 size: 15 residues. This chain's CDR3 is CASSSFPADNSPLHF. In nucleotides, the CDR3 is TGTGCCAGCAGCTCCTTTCCGGCGGATAATTCACCCCTCCACTTT.

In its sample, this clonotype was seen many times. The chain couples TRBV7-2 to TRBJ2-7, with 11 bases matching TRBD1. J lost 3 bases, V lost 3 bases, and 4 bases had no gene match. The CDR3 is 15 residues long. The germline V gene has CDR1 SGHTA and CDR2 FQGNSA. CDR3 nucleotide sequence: TGTGCCAGCAGCTTTCAGGACAGGGGGCGCTACGAGCAGTACTTC. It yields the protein CASSFQDRGRYEQYF.

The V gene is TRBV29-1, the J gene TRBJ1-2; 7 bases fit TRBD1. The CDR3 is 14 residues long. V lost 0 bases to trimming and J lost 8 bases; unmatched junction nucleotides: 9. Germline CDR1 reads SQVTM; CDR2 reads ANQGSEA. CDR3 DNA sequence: TGCAGCGTTGAAGATCCCGGGGACAGTAAAGGCTACACCTTC. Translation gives CSVEDPGDSKGYTF. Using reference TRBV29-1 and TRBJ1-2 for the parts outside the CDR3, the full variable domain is SAVISQKPSRDICQRGTSLTIQCQVDSQVTMMFWYRQQPGQSLTLIATANQGSEATYESGFVIDKFPISRPNLTFSTLTVSNMSPEDSSIYLCSVEDPGDSKGYTFGSGTRLTVV.

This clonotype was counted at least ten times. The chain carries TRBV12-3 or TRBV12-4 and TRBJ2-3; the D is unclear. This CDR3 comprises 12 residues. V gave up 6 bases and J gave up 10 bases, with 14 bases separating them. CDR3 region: CASSPHGVPQYF. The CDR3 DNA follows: TGTGCCAGCAGCCCCCATGGGGTTCCGCAGTATTTT.

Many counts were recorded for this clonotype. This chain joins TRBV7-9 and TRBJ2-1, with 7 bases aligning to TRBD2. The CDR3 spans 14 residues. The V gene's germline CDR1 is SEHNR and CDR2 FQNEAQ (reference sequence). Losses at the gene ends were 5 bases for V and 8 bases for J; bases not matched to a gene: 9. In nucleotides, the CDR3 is TGTGCCAGCAGCCCGACACAAACTAGCGATGAGCAGTTCTTC. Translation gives CASSPTQTSDEQFF.

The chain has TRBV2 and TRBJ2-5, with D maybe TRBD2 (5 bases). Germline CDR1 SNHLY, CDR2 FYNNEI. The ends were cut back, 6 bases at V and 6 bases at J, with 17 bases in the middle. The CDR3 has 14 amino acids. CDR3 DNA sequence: TGTGCCAGCAGCCCGGGATTTCCTCAGAAGACCCAGTACTTC. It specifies CASSPGFPQKTQYF. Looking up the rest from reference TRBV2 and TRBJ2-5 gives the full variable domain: EPEVTQTPSHQVTQMGQEVILRCVPISNHLYFYWYRQILGQKVEFLVSFYNNEISEKSEIFDDQFSVERPDGSNFTLKIRSTKLEDSAMYFCASSPGFPQKTQYFGPGTRLLVL.

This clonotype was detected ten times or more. In DNA form, the CDR3 reads TGTGCCAGCGGAGCTACGAGCTCCTACAATGAGCAGTTCTTC. This gives the protein CASGATSSYNEQFF. This sequence joins TRBV27 and TRBJ2-1; no reliable D call. The V and J ends lost 8 bases and 0 bases respectively, with 11 bases between them. Germline V gene lookup returns CDR1 MNHEY and CDR2 SMNVEV (reference sequence). The CDR3 loop spans 14 amino acids.

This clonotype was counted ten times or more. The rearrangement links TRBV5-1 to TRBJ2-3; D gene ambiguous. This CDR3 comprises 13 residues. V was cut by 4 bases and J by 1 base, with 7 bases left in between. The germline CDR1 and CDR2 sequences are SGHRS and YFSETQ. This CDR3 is CASSPGGTDTQYF. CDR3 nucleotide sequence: TGCGCCAGCAGCCCTGGTGGCACAGATACGCAGTATTTT.

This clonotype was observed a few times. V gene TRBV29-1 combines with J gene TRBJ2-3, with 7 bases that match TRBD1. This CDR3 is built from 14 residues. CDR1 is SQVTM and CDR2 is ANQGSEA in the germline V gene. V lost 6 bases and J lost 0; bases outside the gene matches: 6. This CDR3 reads CSVWTGLSTDTQYF. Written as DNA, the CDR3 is TGCAGCGTCTGGACAGGATTAAGCACAGATACGCAGTATTTT.

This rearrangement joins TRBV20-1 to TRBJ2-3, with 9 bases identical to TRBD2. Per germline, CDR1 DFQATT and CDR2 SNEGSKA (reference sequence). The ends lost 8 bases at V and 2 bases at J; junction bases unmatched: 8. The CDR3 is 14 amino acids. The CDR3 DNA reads TGCAGTTCCCGGACTAGCGTGAACACAGATACGCAGTATTTT. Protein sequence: CSSRTSVNTDTQYF.

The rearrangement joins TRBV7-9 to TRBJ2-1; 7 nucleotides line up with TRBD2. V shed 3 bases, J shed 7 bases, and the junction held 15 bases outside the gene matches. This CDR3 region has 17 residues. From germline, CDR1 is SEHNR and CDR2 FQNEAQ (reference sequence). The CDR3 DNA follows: TGTGCCAGCAGCTTGCCCGCTATTGGCGGGGAGGGGAATGAGCAGTTCTTC. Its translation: CASSLPAIGGEGNEQFF.

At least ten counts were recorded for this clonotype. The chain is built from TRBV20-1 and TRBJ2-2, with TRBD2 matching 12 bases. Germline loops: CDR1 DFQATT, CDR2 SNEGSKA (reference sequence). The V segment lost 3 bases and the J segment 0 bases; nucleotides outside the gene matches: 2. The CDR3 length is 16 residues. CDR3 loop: CSASTSGGTNTGELFF. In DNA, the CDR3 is TGCAGTGCTAGCACTAGCGGGGGGACGAACACCGGGGAGCTGTTTTTT.

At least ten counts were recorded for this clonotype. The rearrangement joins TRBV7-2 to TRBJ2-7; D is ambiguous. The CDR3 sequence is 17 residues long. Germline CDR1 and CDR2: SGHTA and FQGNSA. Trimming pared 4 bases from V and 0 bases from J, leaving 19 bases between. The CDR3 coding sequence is TGTGCCAGCAGCTCCCTAGTCCGTGGGTACAGCTCCTACGAGCAGTACTTC. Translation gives CASSSLVRGYSSYEQYF.

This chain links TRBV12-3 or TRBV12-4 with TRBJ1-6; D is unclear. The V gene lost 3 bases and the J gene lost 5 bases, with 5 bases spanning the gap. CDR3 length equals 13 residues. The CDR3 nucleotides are TGTGCCAGCAGTTTGTTAGATAATTCACCCCTCCACTTT. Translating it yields CASSLLDNSPLHF.